The present entry profiles one TCR beta chain with its context. The antigen remains undetermined. This sample is drawn from a study of OX40 agonist ivuxolimab in advanced cancers. Study as a whole: Aged 23 to 79 with a mean of about 60 years, they were 75% to 85% male.

Measured with immunoSEQ multiplex PCR; TCRdb has only the in-frame clones, and not every one. This sample carries over 55,000 clones, about 90% of them seen once, and the ten largest clones take 14%. Any history of autoimmune disease or systemic immunosuppression disqualified patients. Study-level points and caveats: Dose levels from 0.1 to 3.0 mg/kg saw CD4+ and CD8+ blood T cells expand clonally by week 6.

The ends were cut back, 4 bases at V and 5 bases at J, with 9 bases in the middle. The CDR3 loop spans 13 amino acids. Germline V gene sequence: CDR1 LNHDA, CDR2 SQIVND (reference sequence). This specimen consisted of CD4+ or CD8+ T cells sorted from blood, obtained in a trial of the OX40 agonist ivuxolimab. V and J are TRBV19 and TRBJ1-5; D possibly corresponds to TRBD1 (6 bases). The clonotype comes from an adult with an advanced solid tumor such as melanoma, head and neck, liver or kidney cancer. The CDR3: CASSNGGYQPQHF. The CDR3 DNA follows: TGTGCCAGTAGTAACGGGGGCTATCAGCCCCAGCATTTT.